This TCR beta chain was obtained from a study of T cell responses to AZD1222 COVID-19 vaccine. Findings and caveats of the study: Mostly white British, mostly female donors; authors suggested clonal diversity may be underestimated. Among those given AZD1222, only five or six were seropositive at baseline.

This clone was observed a single time. Its specificity is unknown. Samples with a second dose at about 4 or about 12 weeks were pooled together. Here immunoSEQ multiplex PCR was the method, and the copy in TCRdb shows in-frame clones only, minus some. The table records 150,000 to 200,000 clones, 88% of them present only once. The CDR3 is 16 amino acids. Germline V CDR1 and CDR2: MDHEN, SYDVKM. V was clipped by 6 bases and J by 3 bases, with 18 bases between them. This material consisted of peripheral blood, taken 28 days after the second AZD1222 dose. The clonotype originates from an adult who received the AZD1222 COVID-19 vaccine. The V and J genes are TRBV28 and TRBJ1-3, with D perhaps matching TRBD1 (5 bases). This CDR3 is CASSPPFSGNGNTIYF. The CDR3 nucleotides are TGTGCCAGCAGCCCCCCTTTTTCAGGGAATGGAAACACCATATATTTT.